This TCR beta chain was documented in a study of technical replicates of blood from a handful of donors. Sequencing was performed with immunoSEQ multiplex PCR; in TCRdb, only in-frame clones are kept and a portion is missing. The sample carries around 58,000 clones, around 90% recorded once. This clone was picked up a small number of times. The sample was PBMCs. The sequence was collected from a human donor in good health. Some clones in this sample may be carry-over from other donors' samples.

CDR3 protein: CASSLASGGHTEAFF. The CDR3 nucleotides are TGTGCCAGCAGCTTAGCGTCAGGGGGCCACACTGAAGCTTTCTTT. This chain uses TRBV7-9 with TRBJ1-1; 8 nucleotides agree with TRBD1. This CDR3 is 15 amino acids long. Looked up from germline, CDR1 is SEHNR and CDR2 is FQNEAQ (reference sequence). Trimming at V came to 0 bases and at J to 3 bases, leaving 3 bases not matched to a gene.